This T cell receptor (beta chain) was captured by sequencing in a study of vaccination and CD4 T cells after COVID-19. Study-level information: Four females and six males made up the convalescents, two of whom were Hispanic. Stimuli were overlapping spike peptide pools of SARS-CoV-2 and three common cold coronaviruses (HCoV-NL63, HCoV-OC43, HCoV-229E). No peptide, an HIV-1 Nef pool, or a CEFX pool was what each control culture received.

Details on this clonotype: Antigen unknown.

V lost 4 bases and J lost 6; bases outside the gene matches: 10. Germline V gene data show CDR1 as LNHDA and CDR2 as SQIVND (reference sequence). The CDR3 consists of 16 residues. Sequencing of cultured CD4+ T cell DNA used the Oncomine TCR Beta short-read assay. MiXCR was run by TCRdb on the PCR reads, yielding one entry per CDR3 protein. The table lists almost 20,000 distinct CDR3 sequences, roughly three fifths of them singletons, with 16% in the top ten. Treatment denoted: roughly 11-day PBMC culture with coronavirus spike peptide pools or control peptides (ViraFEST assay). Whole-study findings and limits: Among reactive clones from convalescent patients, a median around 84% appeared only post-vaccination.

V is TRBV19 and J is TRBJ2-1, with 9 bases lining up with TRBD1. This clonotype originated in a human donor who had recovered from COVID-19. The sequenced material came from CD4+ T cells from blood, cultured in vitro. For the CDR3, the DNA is TGTGCCAGTAGTACGCCCCCGGGACAGGGAGGCAATGAGCAGTTCTTC. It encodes CASSTPPGQGGNEQFF.